This T cell receptor (beta chain) was documented in a study of cytomegalovirus exposure and HLA in healthy donors. Notes on the study in general: A few chains linked to CMV were shown in vitro to be specific for CMV antigens. It was shown in a later analysis that HLA-associated TCR beta chains were more clonally expanded than other, equally common chains. Researchers reported in a later analysis that a missense DCLRE1C variant was tied to TCR beta V- and J-gene trimming. HLA restriction was apparent for most CMV-associated TCR beta chains in a later analysis.

Germline V gene data show CDR1 as SGDLS and CDR2 as YYNGEE. The CDR3 consists of 17 residues. The V gene lost 0 bases and the J gene lost 1 base, with 16 bases spanning the gap. Points on this clone: Its antigen is not identified.

Primers included in the PCR were 60 Vbeta and 13 Jbeta primers. This table comes from immunoSEQ multiplex PCR, and its TCRdb copy is limited to in-frame clones, with some not included. The sample has hundreds of thousands of clones; around 83% are singletons. This chain connects TRBV9 to TRBJ1-2; perhaps TRBD1 as D (5 bases). The sequenced material came from PBMCs. The origin of this receptor is a girl between 10 and 17 years old in good health and CMV-seronegative. The CDR3 loop reads CASSVARQTMGNYGYTF. The DNA for the CDR3 is TGTGCCAGCAGCGTAGCCCGACAGACAATGGGTAACTATGGCTACACCTTC.